This entry concerns a single T cell receptor (beta chain). Authors' data handling: Reference gene primer amplification gave nucleated cell count estimates. This table comes from immunoSEQ multiplex PCR, and its TCRdb copy is limited to in-frame clones, with some not included. Clone size and the V and J calls come from that table; the DNA yielded D and trimming. The top ten hold around 2.9% of the sample, which has fewer than 70,000 clones, approximately 85% seen once. This sample is part of a study of blood T cell repertoires in COVID-19. Study overall: Material from acute and convalescent COVID-19 was sourced from the United States, Italy and Spain. T cells, B-cell-depleted T cells, or PBMCs supplied cDNA or gDNA.

After removal of 2 bases from V and 3 bases from J, the junction contained 5 bases not matched to a gene. The CDR3 length is 15 residues. CDR1 and CDR2 from the germline V gene are SGDLS and YYNGEE. The material sequenced was peripheral blood. The rearrangement links TRBV9 to TRBJ2-1, with 7 bases that match TRBD1. This sequence originates from an elderly man with acute or convalescent COVID-19. For the CDR3, the DNA is TGTGCCAGCAGCGTGGGGGACAGCAGCTACAATGAGCAGTTCTTC. It specifies CASSVGDSSYNEQFF.